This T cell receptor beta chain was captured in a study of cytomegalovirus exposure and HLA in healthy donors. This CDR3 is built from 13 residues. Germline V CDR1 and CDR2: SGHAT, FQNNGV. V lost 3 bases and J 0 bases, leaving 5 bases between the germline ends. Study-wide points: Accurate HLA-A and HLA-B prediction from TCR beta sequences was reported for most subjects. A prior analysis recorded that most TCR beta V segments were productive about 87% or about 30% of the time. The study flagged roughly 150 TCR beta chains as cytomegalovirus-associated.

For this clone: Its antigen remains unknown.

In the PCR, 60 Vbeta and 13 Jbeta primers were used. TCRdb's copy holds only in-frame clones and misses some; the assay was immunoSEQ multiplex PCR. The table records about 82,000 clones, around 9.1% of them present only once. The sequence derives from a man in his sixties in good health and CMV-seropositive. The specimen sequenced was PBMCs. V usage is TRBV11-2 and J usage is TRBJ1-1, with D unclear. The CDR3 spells CASSFDLNTEAFF. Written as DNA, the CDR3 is TGTGCCAGCAGCTTCGACTTGAACACTGAAGCTTTCTTT.